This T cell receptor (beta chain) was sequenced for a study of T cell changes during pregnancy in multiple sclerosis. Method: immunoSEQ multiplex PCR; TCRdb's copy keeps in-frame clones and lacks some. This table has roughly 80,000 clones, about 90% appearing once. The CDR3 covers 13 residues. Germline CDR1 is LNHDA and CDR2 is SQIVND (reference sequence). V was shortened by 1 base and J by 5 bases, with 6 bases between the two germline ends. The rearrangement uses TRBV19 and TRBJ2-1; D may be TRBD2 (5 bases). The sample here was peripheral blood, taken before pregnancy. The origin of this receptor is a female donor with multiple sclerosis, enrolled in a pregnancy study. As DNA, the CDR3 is TGTGCCAGTAGTATAGGAGGGCACAATGAGCAGTTCTTC. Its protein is CASSIGGHNEQFF.